This T cell receptor (beta chain) was captured by sequencing in a study of blood T cell repertoires in COVID-19 (TCRdb year 2020). At the level of the whole study: Samples from collaborators originated in the United States, Italy and Spain and spanned both the acute and convalescent phases of COVID-19. The repertoires were released in a freely available public database meant as a resource for research on the immune response to SARS-CoV-2. The dataset comprised deeply sampled blood TCRbeta repertoires from subjects exposed to, actively infected with, or recovered from COVID-19. The material from the prospective study consisted of cDNA or gDNA derived from T cells, B-cell-depleted T cells, or PBMCs. Where HLA class I and class II types were available, the types were taken from metadata supplied by the sample provider, not from assay-based typing. The sample metadata nearly always contained a de-identified subject ID, COVID-19 status, age in years and sex. The samples were drawn from the first 160 participants of the ongoing ImmuneRACE study and from some 1,300 subjects provided by 6 global collaborators.

This clone was seen only a few times. No cognate antigen has been identified for it. One end of the junction varies from germline; a read error may be responsible. Whole blood was collected in K2EDTA tubes by collaborating institutions according to the institutions' own protocols. For TCRbeta analysis, collaborators shipped samples as frozen whole blood, isolated PBMCs, or DNA extracted from either of those sample types. What the study reported, not specific to this receptor: How much clinical and demographic metadata was included differed by source and by participant, and the metadata was provided uncurated.

TCRbeta CDR3 regions were amplified from genomic DNA using the immunoSEQ Assay, a bias-controlled multiplex PCR. From the authors' description of their analysis: Nucleated cell counts per sample were estimated from amplification of reference gene primers within the assay. To quantify the absolute abundance of each unique TCRbeta CDR3 rearrangement, sequence reads were collapsed and filtered. For each sample, productive Simpson clonality was calculated as the square root of Simpson's diversity index over productive rearrangements. Entries here come from immuneACCESS through TCRdb and include only in-frame sequences with V and J called. Some clones fail to appear in such tables; in the studies checked, an unresolved V gene covers under half of the shortfall, and the cause of the remainder is unknown. V, J and clone size were drawn from that table, and D and trimming were deduced from the DNA. In this sample the table shows about 330,000 clones, more than 70% of which occur a single time. About 1.2% of the sample lies in the top ten.

The CDR1 and CDR2 encoded by the germline V gene are SGHRS and YFSETQ. Taken from cysteine to phenylalanine, the CDR3 has 16 residues. The only DNA kept is the CDR3, 48 bases in frame from the first base. This clonotype was sampled from a woman between 45 and 60 years old with acute or convalescent COVID-19. The receptor chain draws on TRBV5-1 and TRBJ1-6, and perhaps TRBD1 as D gene, on 6 matching bases. The sample comprised peripheral blood. The CDR3 region has the sequence CASSLDSPGDNSPLHF. Here is the DNA: TGCGCCAGCAGTTTGGACAGCCCAGGGGATAATTCACCCCTCCACTTT.